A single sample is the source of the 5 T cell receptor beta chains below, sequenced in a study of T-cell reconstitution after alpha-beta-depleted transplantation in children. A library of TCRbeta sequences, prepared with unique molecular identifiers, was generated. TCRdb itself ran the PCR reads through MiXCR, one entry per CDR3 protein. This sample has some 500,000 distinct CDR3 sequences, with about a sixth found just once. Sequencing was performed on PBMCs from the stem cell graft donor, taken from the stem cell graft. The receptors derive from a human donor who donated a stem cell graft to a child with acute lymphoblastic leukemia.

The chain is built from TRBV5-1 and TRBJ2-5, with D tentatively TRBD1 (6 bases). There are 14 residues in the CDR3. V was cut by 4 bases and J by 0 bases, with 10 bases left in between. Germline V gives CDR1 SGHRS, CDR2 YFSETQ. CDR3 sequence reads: CASSRQGYQETQYF. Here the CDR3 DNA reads TGCGCCAGCAGCCGTCAGGGGTACCAAGAGACCCAGTACTTC.

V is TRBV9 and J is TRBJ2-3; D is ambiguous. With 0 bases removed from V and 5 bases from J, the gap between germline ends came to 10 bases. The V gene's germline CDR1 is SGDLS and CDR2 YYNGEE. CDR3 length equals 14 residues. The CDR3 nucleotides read TGTGCCAGCAGCGTAGAACGGAGAGAAGATACGCAGTATTTT. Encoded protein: CASSVERREDTQYF.

The CDR3 bases are TGTGCCAGCAGCCCCGAATCCAACACTGAAGCTTTCTTT. It specifies CASSPESNTEAFF. V and J are TRBV7-9 and TRBJ1-1, with unresolved D. CDR1 SEHNR and CDR2 FQNEAQ come from the germline V gene (reference sequence). This CDR3 is built from 13 residues. Trimming took off 5 bases at V and 2 bases at J, with 9 bases between the two ends.

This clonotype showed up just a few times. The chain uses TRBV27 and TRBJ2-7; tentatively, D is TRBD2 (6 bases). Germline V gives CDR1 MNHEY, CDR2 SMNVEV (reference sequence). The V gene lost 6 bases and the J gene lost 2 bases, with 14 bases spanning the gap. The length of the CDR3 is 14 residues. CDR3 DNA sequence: TGTGCCAGCAGGTCAGCGGGTCCTACCTACGAGCAGTACTTC. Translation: CASRSAGPTYEQYF.

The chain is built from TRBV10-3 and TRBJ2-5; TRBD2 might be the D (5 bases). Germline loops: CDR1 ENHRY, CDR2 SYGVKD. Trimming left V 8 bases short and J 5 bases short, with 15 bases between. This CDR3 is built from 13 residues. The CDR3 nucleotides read TGTGCCATCCAGAAGGGCTGGGAGGAGACCCAGTACTTC. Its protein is CAIQKGWEETQYF.